The 10 T cell receptor beta chains below come from one sample, sequenced in a study of T-cell memory formation after mild COVID-19. MiXCR, run by TCRdb on the 5' RACE reads, gives a single entry per CDR3 protein. The table records around 340,000 distinct CDR3 sequences, around 13% of them present only once. Sequencing was carried out using PBMCs or a T cell subset sorted from them (not recorded which). These receptors were obtained from a man aged 18 to 30 who had mild COVID-19 (a few samples of this study predate the infection). Cell type and time point are not known.

The sample holds a few counts of this clonotype. This CDR3 is CASSFSLAGSTGELFF. The CDR3 bases are TGTGCCAGCAGCTTCTCACTAGCGGGGTCCACCGGGGAGCTGTTTTTT. The rearrangement uses TRBV5-4 and TRBJ2-2; 10 bases are shared with TRBD2. Germline V gene data show CDR1 as SGHNT and CDR2 as YYREEE (reference sequence). CDR3 length equals 16 residues. Germline trimming cut 2 bases from V and 4 bases from J; bases unmatched to any gene: 5. Based on the CDR3 plus reference TRBV5-4 and TRBJ2-2, the full variable domain is ETGVTQSPTHLIKTRGQQVTLRCSSQSGHNTVSWYQQALGQGPQFIFQYYREEENGRGNFPPRFSGLQFPNYSSELNVNALELDDSALYLCASSFSLAGSTGELFFGEGSRLTVL.

The chain couples TRBV20-1 to TRBJ2-1; D perhaps matches TRBD2 (5 bases). Germline assignment: CDR1 DFQATT and CDR2 SNEGSKA (reference sequence). Trimming pared 5 bases from V and 2 bases from J, leaving 19 bases between. The CDR3 extends over 16 amino acids. The CDR3 DNA reads TGCAGTGCTCAGAGAGCGTCTAGCAGCACCTACAATGAGCAGTTCTTC. It codes for CSAQRASSSTYNEQFF.

The genes are TRBV7-2 and TRBJ2-1, with a weak D call TRBD2 (5 bases). CDR3 length equals 13 residues. V lost 2 bases and J lost 9, with 11 bases in between. The germline gives CDR1 SGHTA, CDR2 FQGNSA. DNA of the CDR3: TGTGCCAGCAGCTTAAGGAGGTTCGCTGAGCAGTTCTTC. It codes for CASSLRRFAEQFF.

The rearrangement uses TRBV7-2 and TRBJ2-2, with a possible D match to TRBD2 (7 bases). Germline CDR1 is SGHTA and CDR2 is FQGNSA. Trimming took off 1 base at V and 6 bases at J, with 18 bases between the two ends. This CDR3 spans 17 amino acids. The CDR3 is CASSLVAVRGGPGELFF. The CDR3 DNA reads as TGTGCCAGCAGCTTAGTGGCCGTCAGGGGAGGGCCCGGGGAGCTGTTTTTT.

This chain connects TRBV20-1 to TRBJ2-7, with 8 nucleotides matching TRBD2. The J segment lost 0 bases and the V segment lost 1 base, leaving 8 bases of the junction unmatched. CDR1 and CDR2 from the germline V gene are DFQATT and SNEGSKA (reference sequence). CDR3 size: 16 residues. The DNA of the CDR3 is TGCAGTGCTAGAGTTTTAGCGGGGCAGAGCTCCTACGAGCAGTACGTC. It yields the protein CSARVLAGQSSYEQYV.

This clonotype was observed at least ten times. The chain couples TRBV4-3 to TRBJ2-3, with a weak D call TRBD2 (6 bases). There are 15 residues in the CDR3. Trimming pared 6 bases from V and 3 bases from J, leaving 16 bases between. Germline V gene sequence: CDR1 LGHNA, CDR2 YSLEER. The CDR3: CASRLGGASTDTQYF. CDR3 nucleotide sequence: TGCGCCAGCAGACTGGGCGGGGCGAGTACAGATACGCAGTATTTT.

This clonotype was detected only a few times. The rearrangement joins TRBV20-1 to TRBJ2-5; 8 bases are shared with TRBD1. Per the germline V gene, CDR1 is DFQATT and CDR2 is SNEGSKA (reference sequence). This CDR3 has 14 residues. J gave up 5 bases and V 1 base, and 6 bases lay outside the gene matches. CDR3 nucleotide sequence: TGCAGTGCTAGAGTTCCGGGACAGGCGGAGACCCAGTACTTC. This encodes CSARVPGQAETQYF.

This chain uses TRBV4-1 with TRBJ2-5; either TRBD1 or TRBD2 may fit D (5 bases each). This CDR3 region has 15 residues. Per the germline V gene, CDR1 is MGHRA and CDR2 is YSYEKL. The V end lost 4 bases, the J end lost 5 bases, and 17 bases lay between the germline ends. CDR3 coding DNA: TGCGCCAGCAGCCTCGGGACCGGGCGTTGGGAGACCCAGTACTTC. Translated, it gives CASSLGTGRWETQYF.

The chain employs TRBV4-3 and TRBJ2-3, with 7 bases matching TRBD1. This CDR3 has 12 amino acids. Germline CDR1 and CDR2: LGHNA and YSLEER. Trimming removed 4 bases from V and 12 bases from J; junction bases left unmatched: 7. In DNA, the CDR3 is TGCGCCAGCAGCCTGGGGACAGCCGTACAGTATTTT. The encoded protein is CASSLGTAVQYF.

Only a few counts were recorded for this clonotype. The V and J genes are TRBV6-2 or TRBV6-3 and TRBJ2-5; 7 nucleotides align to TRBD1. The CDR3 is 13 residues long. The J segment lost 6 bases and the V segment lost 4 bases, leaving 5 bases of the junction unmatched. Germline CDR1 and CDR2: MNHEY and SVGEGT. In nucleotides, the CDR3 is TGTGCCAGCAGTTTGGACAGGCTGAAGACCCAGTACTTC. It codes for CASSLDRLKTQYF.